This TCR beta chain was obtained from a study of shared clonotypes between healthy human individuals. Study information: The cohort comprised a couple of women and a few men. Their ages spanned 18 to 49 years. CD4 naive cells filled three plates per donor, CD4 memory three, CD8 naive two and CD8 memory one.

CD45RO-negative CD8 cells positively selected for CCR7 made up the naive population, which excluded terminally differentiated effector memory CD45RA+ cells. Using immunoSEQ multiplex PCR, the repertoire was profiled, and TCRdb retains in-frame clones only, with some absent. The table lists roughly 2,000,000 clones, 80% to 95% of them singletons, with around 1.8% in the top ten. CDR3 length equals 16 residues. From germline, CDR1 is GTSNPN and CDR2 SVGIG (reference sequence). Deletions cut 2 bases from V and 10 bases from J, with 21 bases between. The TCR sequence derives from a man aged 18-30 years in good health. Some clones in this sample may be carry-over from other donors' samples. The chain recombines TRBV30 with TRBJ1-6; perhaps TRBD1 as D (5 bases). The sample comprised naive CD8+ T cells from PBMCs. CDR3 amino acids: CAWSSLRDPEESPLHF. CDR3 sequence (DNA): TGTGCCTGGAGTTCATTACGGGACCCGGAGGAGTCACCCCTCCACTTT.